This TCR beta chain was identified during a study of OX40 agonist ivuxolimab in advanced cancers. Overall study context: Patients were treated with intravenous ivuxolimab, dosed at 0.01 to 10 mg/kg and infused every 2 weeks. The study enrolled dose-escalation patients with hepatocellular carcinoma, melanoma, renal cell or head and neck cancer.

Clones were read by immunoSEQ multiplex PCR, and TCRdb kept only the in-frame ones, dropping some. The table records about 18,000 clones, over 75% of them present only once. Germline CDR1 and CDR2: LNHNV and YYDKDF (reference sequence). The CDR3 length is 14 residues. V was shortened by 0 bases and J by 3 bases, with 7 bases between the two germline ends. Blood got drawn at baseline, again on cycle 4 day 1, and then on cycle 7 day 1. This clone was recorded once. What it binds is unknown. Study results and limitations: The specificity for antigen of the expanded peripheral T cells was not determined.

This chain connects TRBV15 to TRBJ2-3; no definite D call. Sequenced material: CD4+ or CD8+ T cells sorted from blood, taken in a trial of the OX40 agonist ivuxolimab. This clonotype was obtained from an adult with an advanced solid tumor such as melanoma, head and neck, liver or kidney cancer. In DNA form, the CDR3 reads TGTGCCACCAGCAGAGATTCCTTAACAGATACGCAGTATTTT. Encoded protein: CATSRDSLTDTQYF.